This T cell receptor beta chain is from a study of T cells in localized non-small cell lung cancer. Study-wide results and caveats: Uninvolved adjacent lung showed higher T cell clonality than tumor. Within adjacent lung there appeared a median approximately 58 of the top 100 tumor clones.

Sequenced by immunoSEQ multiplex PCR; TCRdb stores in-frame clones only, minus some. The sample includes 50,000 to 60,000 clones, 80% of them seen just once. In this sample, this clone turned up a few times. The antigen is undetermined. Germline lookup yields CDR1 ENHRY and CDR2 SYGVKD. The CDR3 runs 13 residues. The V and J ends lost 8 bases and 3 bases respectively, with 11 bases between them. The chain links TRBV10-3 to TRBJ1-5; a possible D gene is TRBD1 (6 bases). This TCR was sampled from a woman aged 35-75 years with stage II lung adenocarcinoma. The starting material was PBMCs, obtained before any cancer treatment. The CDR3 DNA is TGTGCCATCGAACAGGGCCCCAATCAGCCCCAGCATTTT. Protein product: CAIEQGPNQPQHF.